The 10 T cell receptor beta chains listed next were all sequenced from one sample in a study of radiotherapy plus CTLA-4 blockade in lung cancer. Clones were sequenced by immunoSEQ multiplex PCR, and TCRdb holds only the in-frame ones, with some missing. The sample consists of tens of thousands of clones, 70% to 90% of them appearing once. The material sequenced was peripheral blood, taken from a patient treated with radiotherapy plus ipilimumab. These receptors came from a human donor with non-small cell lung cancer whose response to radiotherapy plus ipilimumab could not be evaluated.

For the CDR3, the DNA is TGTGCCAGCAGCCCCAACGCGGCAGGCAATCAGCCCCAGCATTTT. Protein sequence: CASSPNAAGNQPQHF. The chain carries TRBV5-6 and TRBJ1-5; no definite D call. CDR3 length: 15 residues. Germline V gives CDR1 SGHDT, CDR2 YYEEEE. V was shortened by 4 bases and J by 2 bases, with 13 bases between the two germline ends.

The V gene is TRBV5-6, the J gene TRBJ2-1; 12 positions match TRBD2. CDR3 length equals 19 residues. V was pared by 3 bases and J by 0 bases, with 10 bases of the junction left unmatched. Per the germline V gene, CDR1 is SGHDT and CDR2 is YYEEEE. As DNA, the CDR3 is TGTGCCAGCAGCTCCGATACTAGCGGGAGGTCAAGCTCCTACAATGAGCAGTTCTTC. Its translation is CASSSDTSGRSSSYNEQFF.

This chain uses TRBV11-3 with TRBJ2-1; D may be TRBD2 (6 bases). This CDR3 has 14 amino acids. Germline-derived CDR1 and CDR2 are SGHNT and YENEEA. V was trimmed by 1 base and J by 4 bases, leaving 8 bases between them. CDR3 residues: CASSLGGDYNEQFF. The CDR3, as DNA: TGTGCCAGCAGCTTAGGCGGGGATTACAATGAGCAGTTCTTC.

The CDR3 sequence is CASSPLLAGGYNEQFF. The DNA for the CDR3 is TGTGCCAGCAGTCCCCTCCTAGCGGGAGGATACAATGAGCAGTTCTTC. The chain uses TRBV14 and TRBJ2-1; 11 nucleotides match TRBD2. V shed 6 bases, J shed 4 bases, and the junction held 8 bases outside the gene matches. Germline V gene sequence: CDR1 SGHDN, CDR2 FVKESK. The CDR3 is made up of 16 amino acids.

In this sample, this clone turned up once. The V and J genes are TRBV28 and TRBJ1-2; tentative D call: TRBD1 (6 bases). The CDR3 has 15 amino acids. Germline V gene sequence: CDR1 MDHEN, CDR2 SYDVKM. Trimming stripped 6 bases from V and 6 bases from J, with 20 bases between. The CDR3 reads CASRGPAAGAHGYTF. The CDR3 nucleotides are TGTGCCAGCAGGGGACCCGCCGCAGGGGCCCATGGCTACACCTTC.

This clone has more than one count but fewer than ten. The chain couples TRBV11-2 to TRBJ2-2; a weak D match, TRBD2 (5 bases). Trimming removed 2 bases at V and 5 bases at J, with 15 bases between. The germline V gene encodes CDR1 SGHAT and CDR2 FQNNGV. The CDR3 has 16 amino acids. Here the CDR3 DNA reads TGTGCCAGCAGCTTACGGGGTTCGGCTTCTACCGGGGAGCTGTTTTTT. This translates into CASSLRGSASTGELFF.

The chain employs TRBV7-2 and TRBJ2-1; the D is unclear. The CDR3 has 15 residues. Germline V CDR1 and CDR2: SGHTA, FQGNSA. V lost 5 bases and J 1 base, leaving 12 bases between the germline ends. This CDR3 is CASSPDSKSYNEQFF. The CDR3 region has the DNA TGTGCCAGCAGCCCGGATAGCAAGTCCTACAATGAGCAGTTCTTC. Filled out from reference TRBV7-2 and TRBJ2-1, the complete variable domain reads GAGVSQSPSNKVTEKGKDVELRCDPISGHTALYWYRQSLGQGLEFLIYFQGNSAPDKSGLPSDRFSAERTGGSVSTLTIQRTQQEDSAVYLCASSPDSKSYNEQFFGPGTRLTVL.

This chain connects TRBV7-3 to TRBJ1-1, with a weak D call TRBD1 (5 bases). Germline V gives CDR1 SGHTA, CDR2 FQGTGA. The ends were cut back, 5 bases at V and 0 bases at J, with 16 bases in the middle. CDR3 length: 16 residues. The CDR3 DNA reads as TGTGCCAGCAGCCCCCGTCCGGGGGTCATGAACACTGAAGCTTTCTTT. Amino acids: CASSPRPGVMNTEAFF. The full variable domain, rest sourced from reference TRBV7-3 and TRBJ1-1, is GAGVSQTPSNKVTEKGKYVELRCDPISGHTALYWYRQSLGQGPEFLIYFQGTGAADDSGLPNDRFFAVRPEGSVSTLKIQRTERGDSAVYLCASSPRPGVMNTEAFFGQGTRLTVV.

The J gene is TRBJ2-7, the V gene TRBV6-5, with 10 positions matching TRBD1. CDR1 is MNHEY, CDR2 SVGAGI, per germline. V dropped 6 bases and J dropped 6; count of bases not matched to a gene: 11. CDR3 length: 15 amino acids. The CDR3: CASSRDRGGVGEQYF. The CDR3 DNA reads as TGTGCCAGCAGCAGGGACAGGGGAGGGGTTGGCGAGCAGTACTTC.

Here the CDR3 reads CASSPSVQAMNTEAFF. The CDR3 bases are TGTGCCAGCTCACCGTCCGTCCAGGCAATGAACACTGAAGCTTTCTTT. The rearrangement joins TRBV18 to TRBJ1-1; D remains unclear. Germline CDR1 KGHSH, CDR2 LQKENI. The CDR3 length is 16 residues. Trimming stripped 3 bases from V and 0 bases from J, with 14 bases between.